These 4 T cell receptor beta chains share one sample of origin, sequenced in a study of T-cell reconstitution after alpha-beta-depleted transplantation in children. Unique molecular identifiers were built into the TCRbeta library. TCRdb independently ran MiXCR on the PCR reads; one entry per CDR3 protein. Of fewer than 750,000 distinct CDR3 sequences in the sample, approximately 22% were seen once. The source was PBMCs, mostly from graft donor cells, collected 360 days after TCRalphabeta/CD19-depleted stem cell transplant. The receptors shown here come from a boy younger than two who had a stem cell transplant for acute myeloid leukemia, so the T cells may come from the graft donor.

V and J are TRBV12-3 or TRBV12-4 and TRBJ2-2; TRBD2 matches at 9 bases. The ends lost 3 bases at V and 4 bases at J; junction bases unmatched: 9. This CDR3 contains 17 residues. The CDR3 nucleotides read TGTGCCAGCAGTTTCAGGCGGGGGGGCCTTGGCACCGGGGAGCTGTTTTTT. Translation gives CASSFRRGGLGTGELFF.

There are many counts of this clonotype. The CDR3 DNA is TGTGCCACCAGCAGAGGAGGGATTTACAATGAGCAGTTCTTC. Protein sequence: CATSRGGIYNEQFF. The chain couples TRBV15 to TRBJ2-1; tentatively, D is TRBD2 (5 bases). The ends were cut back, 1 base at V and 4 bases at J, with 8 bases in the middle. Germline CDR1 reads LNHNV; CDR2 reads YYDKDF (reference sequence). This CDR3 spans 14 amino acids.

Concerning this clonotype: Its ends do not fully match the called genes, so a read error is possible. This chain links TRBV7-6 with TRBJ2-1; 7 bases map to TRBD2. The length of the CDR3 is 15 residues. CDR1 is SGHVS, CDR2 FNYEAQ, per germline. CDR3 in DNA: TGTGCCAGCAGCCTAGCGGATCGCTCCTACAATGAGCAGTTCTTC. Protein sequence: CASSLADRSYNEQFF.

This clonotype showed up just a few times. The chain joins TRBV7-2 to TRBJ2-7; 9 bases match TRBD1. The CDR3 is 15 amino acids. Germline lookup yields CDR1 SGHTA and CDR2 FQGNSA. Losses at the gene ends were 0 bases for V and 5 bases for J; bases not matched to a gene: 5. Here the CDR3 reads CASSLAGQGKNEQYF. The CDR3 nucleotides read TGTGCCAGCAGCTTAGCGGGACAGGGTAAAAACGAGCAGTACTTC.